This passage covers 31 T cell receptor beta chains from one sample sequenced in a study of blood T cells in healthy people across ages (dated by TCRdb to the mid-2010s). Library method: 5' RACE. For sequencing, an Illumina HiSeq 2500 was employed. A second PCR of roughly 7 to 11 cycles was performed with a sample-barcoded 5' primer and a J-beta primer mix. TCRdb cleaned the public reads at Q25 with fastp, built clones with MiXCR and kept in-frame beta chains. Each entry is one CDR3 protein sequence, shown with its most common DNA and genes. This sample has some 800,000 distinct CDR3 sequences in its table, and approximately 25% of those were observed once. The ten top clones hold roughly 3.5% of the sample. Another study also made use of these data, one on T cells of mothers and their children.

The specimen was blood. These receptors were obtained from a boy younger than 18 in good health.

The V and J genes are TRBV7-9 and TRBJ2-1; TRBD2 matches 10 bases. Trimming at V came to 4 bases and at J to 6 bases, leaving 9 bases not matched to a gene. This CDR3 has 16 residues. Germline CDR1 reads SEHNR; CDR2 reads FQNEAQ (reference sequence). CDR3 loop: CASSWPTSGASNEQFF. The CDR3 DNA is TGTGCCAGCAGCTGGCCTACTAGCGGGGCCTCCAATGAGCAGTTCTTC.

This clonotype was seen a handful of times. The V call is TRBV6-9, the J call TRBJ2-5; 12 bases are a match to TRBD2. Germline V gene lookup returns CDR1 MNHGY and CDR2 SVAAGI. The V and J ends lost 3 bases and 11 bases, in that order; junction bases with no gene match: 19. CDR3 length: 18 amino acids. CDR3 nucleotides: TGTGCCAGCAGTTACCCGGGACTAGCGGGTGGGAGCTCCTACGAACAGTACTTC. This encodes CASSYPGLAGGSSYEQYF.

This clonotype appeared many times. The rearrangement uses TRBV10-3 and TRBJ1-2; D is uncertain. Trimming removed 4 bases at V and 1 base at J, with 28 bases between. The length of the CDR3 is 20 residues. Germline V gene lookup returns CDR1 ENHRY and CDR2 SYGVKD. CDR3 sequence (DNA): TGTGCCATCAGTGCCGGAGACCTTATACCGGCGAGTTCTCTTAACTATGGCTACACCTTC. Its translation: CAISAGDLIPASSLNYGYTF.

The chain combines TRBV4-3 with TRBJ2-5, with 9 positions matching TRBD2. Judging by the DNA end, TRBJ2-1 fits better; the J call may be wrong. The germline CDR1 and CDR2 sequences are LGHNA and YSLEER. The CDR3 consists of 16 residues. The CDR3 nucleotides read TGCGCCAGCAGCCAAGGGGTTCTAGCGGGGATCAATGAGCAGTTCTTC. It yields the protein CASSQGVLAGINEQFF.

The chain couples TRBV20-1 to TRBJ2-5; D is possibly TRBD1 (6 bases). V was pared by 2 bases and J by 5 bases, with 12 bases between. Germline-derived CDR1 and CDR2 are DFQATT and SNEGSKA (reference sequence). The CDR3 runs 13 residues. The CDR3 is CSARRSGVETQYF. CDR3 in DNA: TGCAGTGCTAGAAGGTCAGGGGTGGAGACCCAGTACTTC.

The CDR3 DNA is TGTGCCAGCAGCTTTCCACTAGTTTCAGATACGCAGTATTTT. Translation: CASSFPLVSDTQYF. V usage is TRBV13 and J usage is TRBJ2-3; D possibly corresponds to TRBD2 (5 bases). V was trimmed by 3 bases and J by 4 bases, leaving 11 bases between them. There are 14 residues in the CDR3. The germline CDR1 and CDR2 sequences are PRHDT and FYEKMQ (reference sequence).

This chain connects TRBV6-2 or TRBV6-3 to TRBJ2-7; TRBD2 might be the D (5 bases). The CDR3 totals 16 residues. Germline V lookup: CDR1 MNHEY, CDR2 SVGEGT. V lost 0 bases and J 4 bases, leaving 16 bases between the germline ends. The CDR3 DNA reads as TGTGCCAGCAGTTACTCATTGAGTCTCGAGGGATACGAGCAGTACTTC. Residues: CASSYSLSLEGYEQYF.

The chain uses TRBV29-1 and TRBJ2-5, with 14 bases fitting TRBD2. V lost 7 bases to trimming and J lost 5 bases; unmatched junction nucleotides: 6. CDR1 is SQVTM, CDR2 ANQGSEA, per germline. The CDR3 is 14 residues long. CDR3 sequence: CSGGTSGGGETQYF. The CDR3, as DNA: TGCAGCGGTGGGACTAGCGGGGGTGGTGAGACCCAGTACTTC.

This clonotype was counted between two and nine times. This chain connects TRBV2 to TRBJ2-7; D call uncertain. Per the germline V gene, CDR1 is SNHLY and CDR2 is FYNNEI. The length of the CDR3 is 11 residues. The ends were cut back, 6 bases at V and 3 bases at J, with 6 bases in the middle. The CDR3 is CASRQFYEQYF. The CDR3 bases are TGTGCCAGCAGGCAGTTCTACGAGCAGTACTTC.

This clonotype was detected a few times. The chain couples TRBV25-1 to TRBJ2-5; D may be TRBD1 or TRBD2 (5 bases each). Germline CDR1 reads MGHDK; CDR2 reads SYGVNS. This CDR3 region has 17 residues. V was clipped by 2 bases and J by 3 bases, with 19 bases between them. The CDR3, as DNA: TGTGCCAGCAGTGAACCGGGGCGGTCTGGGTCGAAAGAGACCCAGTACTTC. This encodes CASSEPGRSGSKETQYF.

This clonotype was observed a few times. At one boundary the junction diverges from the germline segment, which might be a read error. CDR3: CAGSQGLEGEQFF. The CDR3 nucleotides read TGTGCCGGCAGCCAAGGGCTAGAGGGTGAGCAGTTCTTC. V usage is TRBV3-1 and J usage is TRBJ2-1; D perhaps matches TRBD2 (5 bases). Looked up from germline, CDR1 is LGHDT and CDR2 is YNNKEL (reference sequence). The CDR3 covers 13 residues.

Turning to this clonotype: The junction and the germline gene differ at one end; a read error may be behind it. The genes are TRBV7-6 and TRBJ2-5; possible D gene TRBD2, 5 bases. The J call is doubtful: the DNA matches TRBJ2-1 better. The CDR3 is 13 residues long. Germline V CDR1 and CDR2: SGHVS, FNYEAQ. CDR3 protein: CACSLAEGDEQFF. The CDR3, as DNA: TGTGCCTGCAGCTTAGCAGAGGGCGATGAGCAGTTCTTC.

This clonotype was found a few times. The chain has TRBV6-2 or TRBV6-3 and TRBJ2-5, with 7 bases that match TRBD1. With the DNA end fitting TRBJ2-1 better, the J assignment may be wrong. Germline CDR1 MNHEY, CDR2 SVGEGT. The length of the CDR3 is 14 residues. Written as DNA, the CDR3 is TGTGCCAGCAGACCGACAGGGAGATACAATGAGCAGTTCTTC. Residues: CASRPTGRYNEQFF.

J is TRBJ2-1 and V is TRBV29-1, with no clear D. Between the trimmed V and J ends, which lost 5 bases and 7 bases, there was a span of 9 bases. Germline V gene lookup returns CDR1 SQVTM and CDR2 ANQGSEA. The CDR3 is made up of 11 amino acids. This CDR3 reads CSVILRNEQFF. CDR3 DNA: TGCAGCGTTATCTTGCGGAATGAGCAGTTCTTC.

The chain recombines TRBV2 with TRBJ2-5; TRBD2 matches 11 bases. Germline lookup yields CDR1 SNHLY and CDR2 FYNNEI. J gave up 3 bases and V 7 bases, and 13 bases lay outside the gene matches. The CDR3 consists of 17 residues. The CDR3 spells CASTGSSGRSTKETQYF. The CDR3 DNA is TGTGCCAGCACCGGCTCTAGCGGGAGGTCCACGAAAGAGACCCAGTACTTC.

CDR3 sequence (DNA): TGCGCCAGCAAGCGCGGGGGGGCCGACACAGATACGCAGTATTTT. Its translation: CASKRGGADTDTQYF. V usage is TRBV4-3 and J usage is TRBJ2-3; 9 nucleotides match TRBD2. With 7 bases clipped from V and 2 bases from J, the junction kept 7 bases outside the gene matches. Germline lookup yields CDR1 LGHNA and CDR2 YSLEER. The CDR3 loop spans 15 amino acids.

This clonotype came up a few times. CDR3 in DNA: TGTGCCAGCAGCAGGACAGGGATGGTAATCTATGGCTACACCTTC. Translated: CASSRTGMVIYGYTF. The V and J genes are TRBV7-2 and TRBJ1-2, with 8 bases aligning to TRBD1. V was pared by 5 bases and J by 4 bases, with 9 bases of the junction left unmatched. Germline V CDR1 and CDR2: SGHTA, FQGNSA. The CDR3 has 15 residues.

This rearrangement joins TRBV2 to TRBJ2-5; 9 bases map to TRBD1. Germline V gives CDR1 SNHLY, CDR2 FYNNEI. The V and J ends lost 4 bases and 4 bases, in that order; junction bases with no gene match: 1. The CDR3 spans 13 residues. The CDR3 sequence: CASSGTGAETQYF. The CDR3 coding sequence is TGTGCCAGCAGTGGGACAGGGGCAGAGACCCAGTACTTC.

This chain links TRBV4-3 with TRBJ1-5; a weak D match, TRBD1 (6 bases). The CDR3 is made up of 15 amino acids. Germline CDR1 reads LGHNA; CDR2 reads YSLEER. Trimming removed 0 bases from V and 8 bases from J, with 14 bases in between. The DNA of the CDR3 is TGCGCCAGCAGCCAAGATACGGGGGGCGGGAAGCCCCAGCATTTT. Encoded protein: CASSQDTGGGKPQHF.

The chain carries TRBV5-1 and TRBJ2-7, with 9 bases that match TRBD1. Looked up from germline, CDR1 is SGHRS and CDR2 is YFSETQ. The CDR3 extends over 12 amino acids. After removal of 2 bases from V and 13 bases from J, the junction contained 7 bases not matched to a gene. CDR3 protein: CASSLHRGQGYF. In nucleotides, the CDR3 is TGCGCCAGCAGCTTACACAGGGGACAGGGTTACTTC.

The V call is TRBV12-3 or TRBV12-4, the J call TRBJ1-3; no definite D call. The V end lost 5 bases, the J end lost 9 bases, and 14 bases lay between the germline ends. This CDR3 contains 13 residues. The CDR3 loop is CASSPRAGATIYF. For the CDR3, the DNA is TGTGCCAGCAGTCCCCGGGCCGGTGCCACCATATATTTT.

This clonotype was counted only a few times. The rearrangement joins TRBV12-3 or TRBV12-4 to TRBJ1-1; no clear D gene. V lost 8 bases and J lost 1, with 11 bases in between. CDR3 length: 13 amino acids. Here the CDR3 DNA reads TGTGCCAGCGAGTTCGGGGAGAACACTGAAGCTTTCTTT. Its translation: CASEFGENTEAFF.

This clonotype was picked up a small number of times. Relative to the germline gene, one junction end is altered; a read error may explain this. The DNA of the CDR3 is TGCAGCGTCGAAGGAAGGGGTGGGGATTATGGCTACACCTTC. Its protein is CSVEGRGGDYGYTF. This chain connects TRBV29-1 to TRBJ1-2; TRBD1 is a possible D gene (5 bases). This CDR3 spans 14 amino acids. CDR1 and CDR2 (germline): SQVTM, ANQGSEA.

A few counts support this clonotype. The rearrangement links TRBV7-3 to TRBJ2-1; TRBD2 is a possible D gene (6 bases). CDR1 SGHTA and CDR2 FQGTGA come from the germline V gene. V lost 5 bases, J lost 4 bases, and 15 bases lay in between. The CDR3 spans 15 residues. The CDR3 loop reads CASSAGTGVYNEQFF. In DNA form, the CDR3 reads TGTGCCAGCAGCGCCGGGACTGGAGTATACAATGAGCAGTTCTTC.

The V call is TRBV7-8, the J call TRBJ2-7; D not resolved. The CDR3 is made up of 15 amino acids. Trimming pared 2 bases from V and 3 bases from J, leaving 14 bases between. Per germline, CDR1 SGHVS and CDR2 FQNEAQ. The CDR3 DNA is TGTGCCAGCAGCTTACCTCAAGGAACTTTCTACGAGCAGTACTTC. Protein sequence: CASSLPQGTFYEQYF. The whole variable domain, remainder taken from reference TRBV7-8 and TRBJ2-7, is GAGVSQSPRYKVAKRGQDVALRCDPISGHVSLFWYQQALGQGPEFLTYFQNEAQLDKSGLPSDRFFAERPEGSVSTLKIQRTQQEDSAVYLCASSLPQGTFYEQYFGPGTRLTVT.

The V gene is TRBV7-3, the J gene TRBJ2-5; possible D gene TRBD2, 5 bases. Germline values: CDR1 SGHTA, CDR2 FQGTGA. CDR3 size: 13 residues. CDR3 residues: CGGLAPDQETQYF. The CDR3 nucleotides are TGTGGAGGTCTAGCTCCAGACCAAGAGACCCAGTACTTC.

The J gene is TRBJ2-3, the V gene TRBV5-5, with D uncertain. CDR1 is SGHKS and CDR2 is YYEKEE in the germline V gene (reference sequence). V dropped 5 bases and J dropped 6 bases, with 16 bases sitting between them. The CDR3 totals 14 residues. The CDR3 DNA reads TGTGCCAGCAGTAACCAGGTACTTCGGGATACGCAGTATTTT. Translating gives CASSNQVLRDTQYF.

This clonotype turned up a few times. The chain joins TRBV4-3 to TRBJ2-3; D is tentatively TRBD1 or TRBD2 (5 bases each). The germline V and J ends were trimmed by 0 bases and 6 bases, with 19 bases remaining between them. CDR3 length: 17 residues. The V gene's germline CDR1 is LGHNA and CDR2 YSLEER. The CDR3 DNA reads TGCGCCAGCAGCCAAGAGAGCCCCCGGAGAGGGGCGGATACGCAGTATTTT. Translated, it gives CASSQESPRRGADTQYF.

This clonotype was observed a few times. J is TRBJ2-2 and V is TRBV29-1; D is ambiguous. Deletions cut 3 bases from V and 0 bases from J, with 11 bases between. Germline CDR1 and CDR2: SQVTM and ANQGSEA. CDR3 size: 15 residues. The CDR3 loop reads CSVESSLSNTGELFF. CDR3 DNA: TGCAGCGTTGAGTCCTCCCTTTCGAACACCGGGGAGCTGTTTTTT.

V usage is TRBV29-1 and J usage is TRBJ2-3, with 8 bases that match TRBD2. The germline V gene has CDR1 SQVTM and CDR2 ANQGSEA. With 2 bases clipped from V and 1 base from J, the junction kept 5 bases outside the gene matches. The CDR3 is made up of 15 amino acids. DNA of the CDR3: TGCAGCGTTGAACTGCTGCGGGAGGGCACAGATACGCAGTATTTT. Translating it yields CSVELLREGTDTQYF.

This clonotype appeared a few times. The J gene is TRBJ2-1, the V gene TRBV20-1; 7 positions agree with TRBD1. The closer fit of TRBJ2-7 to the DNA end suggests the J call may be wrong. The germline V gene has CDR1 DFQATT and CDR2 SNEGSKA (reference sequence). The CDR3 spans 15 residues. CDR3 region: CSAREPGQPLYEQYF. The CDR3 region has the DNA TGCAGTGCTAGAGAGCCGGGACAGCCATTATACGAGCAGTACTTC.